Listed here is a single T cell receptor beta chain. Germline V gene lookup returns CDR1 SQVTM and CDR2 ANQGSEA. V lost 7 bases and J lost 1, with 14 bases in between. CDR3 size: 13 residues. The entry originates in a study of blood T cell repertoires in COVID-19. TCRdb's table, derived via immunoSEQ multiplex PCR, lists solely in-frame clones and lacks some. The sample carries 150,000 to 200,000 clones, approximately 88% recorded once. The chain links TRBV29-1 to TRBJ2-7; D unresolved. Sequencing was performed on PBMCs or T cells enriched from blood (not recorded which). The clonotype comes from a woman between 18 and 29 years old who had recovered from COVID-19. The CDR3 DNA is TGCAGCGCCCGCCTAGGTAATTCCTACGAGCAGTACTTC. It codes for CSARLGNSYEQYF.